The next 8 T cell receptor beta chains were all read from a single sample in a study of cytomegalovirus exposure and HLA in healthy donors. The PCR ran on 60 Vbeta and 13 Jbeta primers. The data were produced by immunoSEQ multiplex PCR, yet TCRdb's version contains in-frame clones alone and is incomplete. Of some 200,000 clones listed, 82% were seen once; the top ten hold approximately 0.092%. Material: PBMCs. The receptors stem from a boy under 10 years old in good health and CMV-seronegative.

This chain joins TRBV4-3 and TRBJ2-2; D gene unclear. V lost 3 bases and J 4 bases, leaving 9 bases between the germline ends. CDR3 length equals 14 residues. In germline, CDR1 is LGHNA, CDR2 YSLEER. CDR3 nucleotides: TGCGCCAGCAGCCACCGTACCAGCACCGGGGAGCTGTTTTTT. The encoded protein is CASSHRTSTGELFF.

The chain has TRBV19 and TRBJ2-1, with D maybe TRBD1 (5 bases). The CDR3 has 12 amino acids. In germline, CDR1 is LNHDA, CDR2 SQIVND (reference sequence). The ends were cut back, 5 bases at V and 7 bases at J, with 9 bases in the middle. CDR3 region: CASSLQENEQFF. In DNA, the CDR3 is TGTGCCAGTAGTTTACAGGAGAATGAGCAGTTCTTC.

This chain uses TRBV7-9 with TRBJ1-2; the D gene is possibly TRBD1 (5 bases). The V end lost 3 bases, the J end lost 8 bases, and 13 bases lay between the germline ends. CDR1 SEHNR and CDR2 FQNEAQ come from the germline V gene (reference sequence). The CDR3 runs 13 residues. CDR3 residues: CASSFGPGGGYTF. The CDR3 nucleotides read TGTGCCAGCAGCTTTGGTCCTGGGGGGGGCTACACCTTC.

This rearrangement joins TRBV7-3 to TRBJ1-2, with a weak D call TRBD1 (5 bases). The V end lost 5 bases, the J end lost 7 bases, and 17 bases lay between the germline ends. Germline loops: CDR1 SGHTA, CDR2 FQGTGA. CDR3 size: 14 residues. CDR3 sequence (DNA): TGTGCCAGCAGCCCCGTCGCAGGCGGGGGTGGCTACACCTTC. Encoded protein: CASSPVAGGGGYTF. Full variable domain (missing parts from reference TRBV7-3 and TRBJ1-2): GAGVSQTPSNKVTEKGKYVELRCDPISGHTALYWYRQSLGQGPEFLIYFQGTGAADDSGLPNDRFFAVRPEGSVSTLKIQRTERGDSAVYLCASSPVAGGGGYTFGSGTRLTVV.

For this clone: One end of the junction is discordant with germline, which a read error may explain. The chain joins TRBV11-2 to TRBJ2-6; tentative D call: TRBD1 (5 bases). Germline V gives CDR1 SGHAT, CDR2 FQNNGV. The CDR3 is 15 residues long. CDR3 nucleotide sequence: TGTGCCAGCAGCTTGACAGCCTCTGGGGCCAACGGCCTGACTTTC. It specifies CASSLTASGANGLTF.

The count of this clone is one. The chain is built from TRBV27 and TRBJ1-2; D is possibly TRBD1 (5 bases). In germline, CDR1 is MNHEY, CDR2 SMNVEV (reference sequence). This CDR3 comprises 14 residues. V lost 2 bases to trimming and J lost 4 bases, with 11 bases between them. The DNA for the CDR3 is TGTGCCAGCAGTTTAAGGGGCCAGGTCTATGGCTACACCTTC. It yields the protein CASSLRGQVYGYTF.

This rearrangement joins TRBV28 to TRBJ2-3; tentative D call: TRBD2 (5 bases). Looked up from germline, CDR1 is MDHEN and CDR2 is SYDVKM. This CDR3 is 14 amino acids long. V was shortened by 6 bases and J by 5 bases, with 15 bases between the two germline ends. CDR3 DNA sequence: TGTGCCAGCAGGCCTCCCCGGGGTAGAGATACGCAGTATTTT. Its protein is CASRPPRGRDTQYF.

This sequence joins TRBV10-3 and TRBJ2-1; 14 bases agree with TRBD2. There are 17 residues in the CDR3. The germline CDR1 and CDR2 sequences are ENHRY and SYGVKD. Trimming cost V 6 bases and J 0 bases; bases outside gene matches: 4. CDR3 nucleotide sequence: TGTGCCATCAGCGCCGGGACTAGCGGGGGCTCCTACAATGAGCAGTTCTTC. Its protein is CAISAGTSGGSYNEQFF.